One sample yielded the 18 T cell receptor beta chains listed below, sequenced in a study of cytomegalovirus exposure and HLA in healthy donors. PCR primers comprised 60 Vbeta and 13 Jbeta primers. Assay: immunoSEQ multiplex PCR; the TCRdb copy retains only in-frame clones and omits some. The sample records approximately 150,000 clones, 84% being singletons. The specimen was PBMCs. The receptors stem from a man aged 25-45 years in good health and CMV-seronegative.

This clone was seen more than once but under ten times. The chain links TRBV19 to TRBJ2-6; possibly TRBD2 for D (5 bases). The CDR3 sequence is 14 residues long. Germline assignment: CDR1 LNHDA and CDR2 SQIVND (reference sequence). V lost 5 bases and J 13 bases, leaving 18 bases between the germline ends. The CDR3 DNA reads TGTGCCAGTAGTTTCCCACGGAACGAGGGTGTCCTGACTTTC. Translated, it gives CASSFPRNEGVLTF.

CDR3 loop: CASSDRMDRDLYEQYF. CDR3 nucleotides: TGTGCCAGCAGTGATAGGATGGACCGGGATTTGTACGAGCAGTACTTC. V gene TRBV6-1 combines with J gene TRBJ2-7, with D possibly TRBD2 on 5 matching bases. The CDR3 sequence is 16 residues long. Germline V gives CDR1 MNHNS, CDR2 SASEGT. The V and J ends lost 3 bases and 4 bases respectively, with 19 bases between them.

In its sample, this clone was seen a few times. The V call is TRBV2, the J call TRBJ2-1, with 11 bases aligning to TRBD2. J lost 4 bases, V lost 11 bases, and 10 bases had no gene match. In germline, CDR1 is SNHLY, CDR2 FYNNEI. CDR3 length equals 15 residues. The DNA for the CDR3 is TGTGCCTCCCGAAGTAGCGGGAGGGCATACAATGAGCAGTTCTTC. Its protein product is CASRSSGRAYNEQFF.

This CDR3 reads CASSQEGQSTDTQYF. As DNA, the CDR3 is TGTGCCAGCAGCCAAGAGGGACAGAGCACAGATACGCAGTATTTT. The V gene is TRBV4-2, the J gene TRBJ2-3; 7 bases line up with TRBD1. V gave up 0 bases and J gave up 0 bases; unmatched junction bases: 0. Germline V lookup: CDR1 LGHNA, CDR2 YNFKEQ. The length of the CDR3 is 15 residues.

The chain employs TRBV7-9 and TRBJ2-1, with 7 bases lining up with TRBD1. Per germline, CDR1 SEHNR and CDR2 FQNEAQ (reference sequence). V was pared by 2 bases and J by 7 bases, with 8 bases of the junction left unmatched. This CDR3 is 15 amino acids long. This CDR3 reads CASSLKGAQKNEQFF. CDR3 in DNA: TGTGCCAGCAGCTTAAAGGGGGCGCAGAAGAATGAGCAGTTCTTC.

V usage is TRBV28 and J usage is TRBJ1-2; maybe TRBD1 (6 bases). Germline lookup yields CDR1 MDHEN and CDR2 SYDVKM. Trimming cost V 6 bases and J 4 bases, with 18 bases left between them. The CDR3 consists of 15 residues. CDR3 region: CASSMDSDLLYGYTF. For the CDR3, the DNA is TGTGCCAGCAGCATGGACAGCGATCTCCTCTATGGCTACACCTTC.

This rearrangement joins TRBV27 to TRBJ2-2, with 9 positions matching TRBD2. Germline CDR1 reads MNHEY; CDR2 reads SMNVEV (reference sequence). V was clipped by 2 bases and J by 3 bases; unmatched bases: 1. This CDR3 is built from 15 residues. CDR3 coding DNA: TGTGCCAGCAGTTTAGGCGGGAGGGACACCGGGGAGCTGTTTTTT. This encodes CASSLGGRDTGELFF.

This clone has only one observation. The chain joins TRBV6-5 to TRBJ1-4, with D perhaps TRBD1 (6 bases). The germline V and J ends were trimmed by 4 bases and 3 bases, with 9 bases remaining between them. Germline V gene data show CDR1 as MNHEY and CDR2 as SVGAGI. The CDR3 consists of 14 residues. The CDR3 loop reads CASSSRGSNEKLFF. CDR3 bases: TGTGCCAGCAGTTCAAGGGGGTCTAATGAAAAACTGTTTTTT.

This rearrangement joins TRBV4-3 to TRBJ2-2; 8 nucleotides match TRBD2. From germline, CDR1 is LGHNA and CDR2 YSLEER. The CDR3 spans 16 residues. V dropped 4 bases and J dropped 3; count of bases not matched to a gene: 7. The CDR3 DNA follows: TGCGCCAGCAGCCTCTTTCGGGAGGGGGACACCGGGGAGCTGTTTTTT. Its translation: CASSLFREGDTGELFF.

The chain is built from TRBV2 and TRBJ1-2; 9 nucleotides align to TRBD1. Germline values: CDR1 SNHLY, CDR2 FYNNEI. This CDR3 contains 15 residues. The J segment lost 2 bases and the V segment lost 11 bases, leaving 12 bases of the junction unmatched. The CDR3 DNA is TGTGCCGGCCGACAAAGGGGACAGGGCAACTATGGCTACACCTTC. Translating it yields CAGRQRGQGNYGYTF.

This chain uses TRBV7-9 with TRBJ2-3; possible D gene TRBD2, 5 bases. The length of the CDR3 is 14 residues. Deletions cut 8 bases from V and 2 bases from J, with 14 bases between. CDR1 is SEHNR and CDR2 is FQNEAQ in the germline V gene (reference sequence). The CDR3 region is CASSLLALTDTQYF. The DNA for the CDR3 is TGTGCCAGCTCTTTGCTAGCCCTCACAGATACGCAGTATTTT.

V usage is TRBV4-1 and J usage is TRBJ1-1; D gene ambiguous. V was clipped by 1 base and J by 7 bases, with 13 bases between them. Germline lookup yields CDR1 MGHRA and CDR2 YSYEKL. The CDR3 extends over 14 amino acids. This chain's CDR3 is CASSQVSFGFEAFF. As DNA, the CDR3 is TGCGCCAGCAGCCAAGTGAGTTTTGGTTTTGAAGCTTTCTTT.

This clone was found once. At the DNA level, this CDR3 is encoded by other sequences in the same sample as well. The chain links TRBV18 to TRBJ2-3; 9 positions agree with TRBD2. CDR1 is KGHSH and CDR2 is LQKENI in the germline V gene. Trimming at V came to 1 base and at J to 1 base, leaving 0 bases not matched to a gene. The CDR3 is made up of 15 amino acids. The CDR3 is CASSPLAGGTDTQYF. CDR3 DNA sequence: TGTGCCAGCTCACCACTAGCGGGGGGCACAGATACGCAGTATTTT.

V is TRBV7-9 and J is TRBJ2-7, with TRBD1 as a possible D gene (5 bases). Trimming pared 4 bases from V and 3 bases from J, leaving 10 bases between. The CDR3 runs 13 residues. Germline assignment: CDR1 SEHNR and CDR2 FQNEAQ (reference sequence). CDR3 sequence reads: CASSSQVDYEQYF. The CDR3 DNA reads TGTGCCAGCAGCTCACAGGTGGACTACGAGCAGTACTTC.

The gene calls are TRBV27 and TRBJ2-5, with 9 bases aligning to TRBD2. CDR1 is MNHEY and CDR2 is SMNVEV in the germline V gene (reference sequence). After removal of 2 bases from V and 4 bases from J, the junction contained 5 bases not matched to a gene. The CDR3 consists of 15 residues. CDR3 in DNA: TGTGCCAGCAGTTTACCCGGGACTAGCAGAGAGACCCAGTACTTC. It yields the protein CASSLPGTSRETQYF.

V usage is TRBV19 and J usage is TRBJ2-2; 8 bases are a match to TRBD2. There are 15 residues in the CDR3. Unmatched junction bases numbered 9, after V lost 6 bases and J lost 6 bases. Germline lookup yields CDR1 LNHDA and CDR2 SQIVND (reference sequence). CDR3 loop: CASSRLAKNAGELFF. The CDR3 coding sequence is TGTGCCAGTAGCCGACTAGCGAAAAACGCCGGGGAGCTGTTTTTT.

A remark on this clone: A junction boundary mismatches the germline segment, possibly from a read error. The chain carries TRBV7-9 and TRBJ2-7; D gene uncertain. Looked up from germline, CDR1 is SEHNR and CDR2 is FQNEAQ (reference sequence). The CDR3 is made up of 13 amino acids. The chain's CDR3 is CSSSPRRRNEQYF. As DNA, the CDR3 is TGTTCCAGCAGCCCGCGGAGACGGAACGAGCAGTACTTC.

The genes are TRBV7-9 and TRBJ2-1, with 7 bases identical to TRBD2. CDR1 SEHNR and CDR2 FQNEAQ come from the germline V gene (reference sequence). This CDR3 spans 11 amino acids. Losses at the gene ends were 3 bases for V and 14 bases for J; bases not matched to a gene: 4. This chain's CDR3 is CASSLTSPKFF. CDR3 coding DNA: TGTGCCAGCAGCTTGACTAGCCCAAAGTTCTTC.